This TCR beta chain emerged from a study of cytomegalovirus exposure and HLA in healthy donors. Study results and limitations: TCR beta V- and J-gene trimming, according to a later analysis, was linked to a missense DCLRE1C variant.

In the case of this clone: The antigen is undetermined.

Both 60 Vbeta primers and 13 Jbeta primers went into the PCR. The repertoire was sequenced with immunoSEQ multiplex PCR; TCRdb's copy has only in-frame clones and lacks some. The sample lists about 52,000 clones, around 62% occurring once. This CDR3 is built from 14 residues. V was clipped by 5 bases and J by 3 bases, with 13 bases between them. In germline, CDR1 is MNHEY, CDR2 SVGAGI. This TCR came from a human donor in good health. The sample consisted of PBMCs. The chain uses TRBV6-5 and TRBJ1-1; D gene uncertain. In nucleotides, the CDR3 is TGTGCCAGCAGTCCCCCGGGGTCTCACACTGAAGCTTTCTTT. Residues: CASSPPGSHTEAFF.